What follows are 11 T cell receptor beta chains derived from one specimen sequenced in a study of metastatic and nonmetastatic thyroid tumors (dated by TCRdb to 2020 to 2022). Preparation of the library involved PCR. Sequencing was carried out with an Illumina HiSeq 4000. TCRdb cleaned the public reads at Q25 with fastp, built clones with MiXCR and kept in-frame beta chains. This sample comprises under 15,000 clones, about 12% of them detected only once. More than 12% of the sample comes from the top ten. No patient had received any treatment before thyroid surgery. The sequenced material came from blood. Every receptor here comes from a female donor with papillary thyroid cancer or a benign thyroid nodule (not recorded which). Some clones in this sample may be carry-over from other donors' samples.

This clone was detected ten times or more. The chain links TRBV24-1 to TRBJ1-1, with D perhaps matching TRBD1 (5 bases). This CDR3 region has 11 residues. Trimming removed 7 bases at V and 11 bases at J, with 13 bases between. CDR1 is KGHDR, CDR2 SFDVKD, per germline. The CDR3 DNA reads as TGTGCCACCAGAACGGGGCGCAGGGCTTTCTTT. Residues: CATRTGRRAFF.

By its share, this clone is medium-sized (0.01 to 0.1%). The CDR3 DNA reads TGTGCCAGCAGCGTAGAGGGGGGCCGGTTTGGCTACACCTTC. It translates to CASSVEGGRFGYTF. The genes are TRBV9 and TRBJ1-2; maybe TRBD1 (6 bases). V lost 0 bases and J 7 bases, leaving 13 bases between the germline ends. The CDR3 consists of 14 residues. Per germline, CDR1 SGDLS and CDR2 YYNGEE. The variable domain in full, completed from reference TRBV9 and TRBJ1-2, reads DSGVTQTPKHLITATGQRVTLRCSPRSGDLSVYWYQQSLDQGLQFLIQYYNGEERAKGNILERFSAQQFPDLHSELNLSSLELGDSALYFCASSVEGGRFGYTFGSGTRLTVV.

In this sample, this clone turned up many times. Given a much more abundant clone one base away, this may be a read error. In nucleotides, the CDR3 is TGTGCCAGCAGTGAAGCTAGCGGGGGGGCCAATGAGCAGCTCTTC. This gives the protein CASSEASGGANEQLF. The chain is built from TRBV6-1 and TRBJ2-1; TRBD2 agrees at 11 bases. CDR1 is MNHNS and CDR2 is SASEGT in the germline V gene. The CDR3 is 15 amino acids.

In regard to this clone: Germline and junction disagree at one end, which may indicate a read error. The CDR3 loop is CVSSRTGAGEQFF. In nucleotides, the CDR3 is TGTGTCAGCAGTCGGACAGGGGCGGGGGAGCAGTTCTTC. This chain connects TRBV2 to TRBJ2-1; 9 bases are shared with TRBD1. CDR1 is SNHLY and CDR2 is FYNNEI in the germline V gene. This CDR3 contains 13 residues. Complete variable domain (other parts from reference TRBV2 and TRBJ2-1): EPEVTQTPSHQVTQMGQEVILRCVPISNHLYFYWYRQILGQKVEFLVSFYNNEISEKSEIFDDQFSVERPDGSNFTLKIRSTKLEDSAMYFCVSSRTGAGEQFFGPGTRLTVL.

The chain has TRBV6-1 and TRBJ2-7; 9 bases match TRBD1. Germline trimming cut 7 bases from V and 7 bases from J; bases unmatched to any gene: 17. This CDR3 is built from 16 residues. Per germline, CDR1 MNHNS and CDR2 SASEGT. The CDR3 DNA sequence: TGTGCCAGCATTCCATTGTCGGGACAGGGCGGAGGGGAGCAGTACTTC. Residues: CASIPLSGQGGGEQYF.

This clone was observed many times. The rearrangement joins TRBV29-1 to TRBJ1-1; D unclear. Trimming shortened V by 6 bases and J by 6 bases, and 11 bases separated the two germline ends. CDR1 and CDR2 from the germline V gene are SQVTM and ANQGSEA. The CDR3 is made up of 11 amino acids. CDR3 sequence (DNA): TGCAGCGTCTCCAGACGGGCTGAAGCTTTCTTT. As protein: CSVSRRAEAFF.

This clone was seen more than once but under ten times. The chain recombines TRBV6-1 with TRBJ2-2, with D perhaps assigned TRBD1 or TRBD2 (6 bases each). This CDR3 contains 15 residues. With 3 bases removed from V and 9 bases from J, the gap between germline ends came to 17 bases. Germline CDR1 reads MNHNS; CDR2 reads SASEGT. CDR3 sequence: CASSEITGTGWELFF. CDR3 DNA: TGTGCCAGCAGTGAGATCACAGGGACTGGGTGGGAGCTGTTTTTT.

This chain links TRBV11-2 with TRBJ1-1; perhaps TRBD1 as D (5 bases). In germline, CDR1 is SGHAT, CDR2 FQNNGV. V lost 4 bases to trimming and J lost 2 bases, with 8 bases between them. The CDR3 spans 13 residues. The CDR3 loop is CASSSQGNTEAFF. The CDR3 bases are TGTGCCAGCAGCTCCCAGGGAAACACTGAAGCTTTCTTT. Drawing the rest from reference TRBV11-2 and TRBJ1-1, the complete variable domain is EAGVAQSPRYKIIEKRQSVAFWCNPISGHATLYWYQQILGQGPKLLIQFQNNGVVDDSQLPKDRFSAERLKGVDSTLKIQPAKLEDSAVYLCASSSQGNTEAFFGQGTRLTVV.

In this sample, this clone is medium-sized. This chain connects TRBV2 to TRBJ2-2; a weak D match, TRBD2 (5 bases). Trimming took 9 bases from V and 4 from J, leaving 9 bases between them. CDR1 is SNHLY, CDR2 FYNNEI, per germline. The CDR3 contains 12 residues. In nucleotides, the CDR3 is TGTGCCAGGCGGACTCTCACCGGGGAGCTGTTTTTT. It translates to CARRTLTGELFF.

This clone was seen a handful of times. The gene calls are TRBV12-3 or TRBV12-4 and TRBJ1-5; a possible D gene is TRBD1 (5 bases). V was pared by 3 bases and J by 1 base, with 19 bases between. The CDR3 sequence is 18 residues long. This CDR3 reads CASSFGYARATSNQPQHF. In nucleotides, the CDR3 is TGTGCCAGCAGTTTTGGGTACGCCAGGGCGACGAGCAATCAGCCCCAGCATTTT.

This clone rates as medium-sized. The DNA of the CDR3 is TGTGCCAGCAGTTATGGGGGACAGTCTCTCCACTTT. This codes for CASSYGGQSLHF. J is TRBJ1-6 and V is TRBV6-2 or TRBV6-3; TRBD1 matches 7 bases. The CDR3 spans 12 residues. Trimming took 3 bases from V and 16 from J; bases not matched to a gene: 6. The germline V gene has CDR1 MNHEY and CDR2 SVGEGT.